A single sample gave rise to the 31 T cell receptor beta chains below, sequenced in a study of high-grade serous ovarian cancer treatment subgroups. TCRdb's copy holds only in-frame clones and misses some; the assay was immunoSEQ multiplex PCR. The profile shows about 3,100 clones, almost 80% of them singletons. Tumor samples were obtained before definitive surgery or chemotherapy. Sequenced: tumor tissue. The receptors were gathered from a human donor with high-grade serous ovarian cancer.

This rearrangement joins TRBV6-4 to TRBJ2-2, with D hard to call. The CDR3 covers 17 residues. V gave up 5 bases and J gave up 5 bases, with 21 bases separating them. The germline gives CDR1 MRHNA, CDR2 SNTAGT. DNA for the CDR3: TGTGCCAGCAGTAGGTGGGCACCCCCTCGAACGACCGGGGAGCTGTTTTTT. Translating gives CASSRWAPPRTTGELFF.

This chain links TRBV21-1 with TRBJ1-3. TRBV21-1 is reported as a pseudogene. This CDR3 is 16 amino acids long. CDR3 sequence reads: CASSKSSREAGNTIYF. CDR3 coding DNA: TGTGCCAGCAGCAAATCTTCCCGAGAAGCCGGAAACACCATATATTTT.

This rearrangement joins TRBV19 to TRBJ1-1; D is undetermined. Germline CDR1 reads LNHDA; CDR2 reads SQIVND (reference sequence). The CDR3 runs 13 residues. V lost 7 bases and J 1 base, leaving 10 bases between the germline ends. This CDR3 reads CASNPGWNTEAFF. The CDR3 DNA follows: TGTGCCAGTAACCCGGGGTGGAACACTGAAGCTTTCTTT.

The chain's CDR3 is CASSLSSIEGEANEAFF. In DNA form, the CDR3 reads TGTGCCAGCAGCTTAAGCTCTATAGAGGGGGAAGCTAATGAAGCTTTCTTT. The chain couples TRBV7-9 to TRBJ1-1; a possible D gene is TRBD1 (6 bases). In germline, CDR1 is SEHNR, CDR2 FQNEAQ (reference sequence). The CDR3 has 17 residues. Deletions cut 2 bases from V and 7 bases from J, with 23 bases between.

The chain is built from TRBV5-5 and TRBJ1-2, with D hard to call. Trimming shortened V by 0 bases and J by 3 bases, and 15 bases separated the two germline ends. This CDR3 is built from 16 residues. The germline gives CDR1 SGHKS, CDR2 YYEKEE (reference sequence). Here the CDR3 DNA reads TGTGCCAGCAGCTTGGGTATTCTTCCTCGGGACTATGGCTACACCTTC. Translation gives CASSLGILPRDYGYTF. Looking up the rest from reference TRBV5-5 and TRBJ1-2 gives the full variable domain: DAGVTQSPTHLIKTRGQQVTLRCSPISGHKSVSWYQQVLGQGPQFIFQYYEKEERGRGNFPDRFSARQFPNYSSELNVNALLLGDSALYLCASSLGILPRDYGYTFGSGTRLTVV.

The chain combines TRBV5-4 with TRBJ2-7, with a possible D match to TRBD2 (5 bases). Germline CDR1 reads SGHNT; CDR2 reads YYREEE (reference sequence). Trimming took 5 bases from V and 3 from J, leaving 18 bases between them. There are 15 residues in the CDR3. The CDR3 sequence: CASRFTRSGFYEQYF. The CDR3 region has the DNA TGTGCCAGCAGGTTCACTAGGAGTGGGTTCTACGAGCAGTACTTC.

The chain couples TRBV11-3 to TRBJ2-5; D remains ambiguous. The V gene lost 0 bases and the J gene lost 4 bases, with 6 bases spanning the gap. This CDR3 contains 13 residues. CDR1 and CDR2 from the germline V gene are SGHNT and YENEEA. CDR3 sequence: CASSLEVGETQYF. Written as DNA, the CDR3 is TGTGCCAGCAGCTTAGAGGTGGGAGAGACCCAGTACTTC.

V and J are TRBV4-2 and TRBJ1-4; no clear D gene. The V end was cut by 4 bases, the J end by 7 bases, with 7 bases between. The CDR3 loop spans 12 amino acids. Germline loops: CDR1 LGHNA, CDR2 YNFKEQ. The CDR3 DNA follows: TGTGCCAGCAGCCTCTTGAGTGAAAAACTGTTTTTT. This sequence encodes CASSLLSEKLFF.

The rearrangement joins TRBV5-1 to TRBJ1-6; 9 nucleotides line up with TRBD1. This CDR3 has 14 residues. After removal of 4 bases from V and 8 bases from J, the junction contained 4 bases not matched to a gene. Germline CDR1 and CDR2: SGHRS and YFSETQ. CDR3 loop: CASSVQGAYSPLHF. The CDR3 DNA sequence: TGCGCCAGCAGCGTACAGGGGGCTTATTCACCCCTCCACTTT.

The rearrangement joins TRBV19 to TRBJ2-2; perhaps D is TRBD1 or TRBD2 (6 bases each). Trimming stripped 3 bases from V and 4 bases from J, with 18 bases between. Germline-derived CDR1 and CDR2 are LNHDA and SQIVND (reference sequence). CDR3 length equals 17 residues. The CDR3 is CASSMTTGAQRTGELFF. The CDR3 nucleotides are TGTGCCAGTAGTATGACCACGGGGGCACAACGCACCGGGGAGCTGTTTTTT.

The V gene is TRBV7-5, the J gene TRBJ2-3; the table names TRBD2, a call not compared with the DNA. TRBV7-5 is an annotated pseudogene. CDR3 size: 18 residues. The CDR3 protein is CVRSLSPLAGGVTDTQYF. CDR3 DNA sequence: TGTGTCAGAAGCTTATCCCCCCTAGCGGGAGGGGTCACAGATACGCAGTATTTT.

A remark on this clone: At one end, the junction sequence differs from germline, possibly due to a read error. This sequence joins TRBV11-2 and TRBJ1-1; 7 nucleotides align to TRBD1. Germline CDR1 reads SGHAT; CDR2 reads FQNNGV. CDR3 length: 15 amino acids. The CDR3 nucleotides read TGTGCCAGCAGCCTCCTGACAGGGTCGAACACTGAAGTTTTCTTT. Its protein is CASSLLTGSNTEVFF. The variable domain in full, completed from reference TRBV11-2 and TRBJ1-1, reads EAGVAQSPRYKIIEKRQSVAFWCNPISGHATLYWYQQILGQGPKLLIQFQNNGVVDDSQLPKDRFSAERLKGVDSTLKIQPAKLEDSAVYLCASSLLTGSNTEVFFGQGTRLTVV.

The chain carries TRBV7-8 and TRBJ1-3; D is undetermined. CDR3 length: 14 residues. The V end lost 1 base, the J end lost 6 bases, and 10 bases lay between the germline ends. Germline-derived CDR1 and CDR2 are SGHVS and FQNEAQ. The CDR3 spells CASSLVGNENTIYF. Written as DNA, the CDR3 is TGTGCCAGCAGCTTAGTCGGCAACGAAAACACCATATATTTT.

This clone was detected once. The CDR3 protein is CASSPLTGSGTEAFF. Here the CDR3 DNA reads TGCGCCAGCAGCCCGCTAACAGGGTCGGGTACTGAAGCTTTCTTT. The chain links TRBV5-1 to TRBJ1-1; D may be TRBD1 (6 bases). V lost 4 bases and J lost 5, with 18 bases in between. Germline V gene data show CDR1 as SGHRS and CDR2 as YFSETQ. The CDR3 contains 15 residues. The variable domain in full, with the rest retrieved from reference TRBV5-1 and TRBJ1-1, is KAGVTQTPRYLIKTRGQQVTLSCSPISGHRSVSWYQQTPGQGLQFLFEYFSETQRNKGNFPGRFSGRQFSNSRSEMNVSTLELGDSALYLCASSPLTGSGTEAFFGQGTRLTVV.

On this clone: Other DNA sequences from this sample encode an identical CDR3 as well. This chain connects TRBV27 to TRBJ2-1, with 7 nucleotides matching TRBD2. Germline values: CDR1 MNHEY, CDR2 SMNVEV (reference sequence). The trim removed 3 bases at V and 7 bases at J, leaving 9 bases unmatched. The CDR3 sequence is 15 residues long. CDR3 DNA sequence: TGTGCCAGCAGTTTGGGTGGGAGGGGTGGTAATGAGCAGTTCTTC. Its translation: CASSLGGRGGNEQFF.

The chain combines TRBV6-4 with TRBJ2-3, with D maybe TRBD2 (5 bases). This CDR3 region has 14 residues. Germline values: CDR1 MRHNA, CDR2 SNTAGT. Deletions cut 2 bases from V and 0 bases from J, with 6 bases between. In DNA, the CDR3 is TGTGCCAGCAGTGACGGCGGGAGCACAGATACGCAGTATTTT. Translating it yields CASSDGGSTDTQYF.

J is TRBJ1-1 and V is TRBV29-1, with D possibly TRBD1 on 6 matching bases. With 3 bases removed from V and 5 bases from J, the gap between germline ends came to 22 bases. The germline gives CDR1 SQVTM, CDR2 ANQGSEA. The CDR3 length is 16 residues. This CDR3 reads CSVDPYLTGHRTEAFF. DNA of the CDR3: TGCAGCGTTGACCCGTATCTAACAGGGCATCGGACTGAAGCTTTCTTT.

The genes are TRBV4-2 and TRBJ2-7; the D is unclear. V shed 5 bases and J shed 4 bases, with 21 bases lying between them. Germline V gene sequence: CDR1 LGHNA, CDR2 YNFKEQ. The CDR3 covers 16 residues. DNA for the CDR3: TGTGCCAGCAGCTTGTCTCGTTACAGTCCAGGATACGAGCAGTACTTC. Translated, it gives CASSLSRYSPGYEQYF.

This clone was observed a single time. The chain carries TRBV27 and TRBJ1-6; D call uncertain. Germline-derived CDR1 and CDR2 are MNHEY and SMNVEV (reference sequence). This CDR3 is 16 amino acids long. V lost 3 bases to trimming and J lost 5 bases, with 14 bases between them. The DNA of the CDR3 is TGTGCCAGCAGTTTTGGCTCCAACCGTAATAATTCACCCCTCCACTTT. It is translated as CASSFGSNRNNSPLHF.

The chain links TRBV4-1 to TRBJ1-1, with 7 bases matching TRBD1. This CDR3 spans 14 amino acids. CDR1 is MGHRA and CDR2 is YSYEKL in the germline V gene. J was trimmed by 5 bases and V by 6 bases; bases with no gene match: 9. CDR3 coding DNA: TGCGCCAGCAGGGCTACAGGGGAGGGGACTGAAGCTTTCTTT. As protein: CASRATGEGTEAFF.

This chain joins TRBV15 and TRBJ2-5, with 7 positions matching TRBD2. V gave up 0 bases and J gave up 5 bases; unmatched junction bases: 9. The CDR3 is made up of 16 amino acids. Germline CDR1 reads LNHNV; CDR2 reads YYDKDF (reference sequence). Here the CDR3 DNA reads TGTGCCACCAGCAGAGATCTAGGGGAGGGAGACGAGACCCAGTACTTC. It codes for CATSRDLGEGDETQYF. Using reference TRBV15 and TRBJ2-5 for the parts outside the CDR3, the full variable domain is DAMVIQNPRYQVTQFGKPVTLSCSQTLNHNVMYWYQQKSSQAPKLLFHYYDKDFNNEADTPDNFQSRRPNTSFCFLDIRSPGLGDTAMYLCATSRDLGEGDETQYFGPGTRLLVL.

This rearrangement joins TRBV18 to TRBJ2-1; 8 bases map to TRBD2. The CDR3 is 14 residues long. Germline CDR1 reads KGHSH; CDR2 reads LQKENI. The V and J ends lost 2 bases and 8 bases, in that order; junction bases with no gene match: 5. CDR3 sequence reads: CASSPGTSWYEQFF. The DNA for the CDR3 is TGTGCCAGCTCACCAGGGACTAGTTGGTATGAGCAGTTCTTC.

This chain connects TRBV19 to TRBJ1-4; D may be TRBD1 (5 bases). The CDR3 runs 11 residues. Germline loops: CDR1 LNHDA, CDR2 SQIVND (reference sequence). V was trimmed by 8 bases and J by 4 bases, leaving 5 bases between them. The CDR3 reads CASDSNEKLFF. The CDR3 DNA follows: TGTGCCAGTGACAGTAATGAAAAACTGTTTTTT.

This rearrangement joins TRBV6-5 to TRBJ2-1; 12 nucleotides match TRBD2. V was clipped by 6 bases and J by 9 bases; unmatched bases: 6. This CDR3 has 14 residues. Germline assignment: CDR1 MNHEY and CDR2 SVGAGI. CDR3 region: CASSGLAGSSEQFF. The CDR3 DNA follows: TGTGCCAGCAGCGGACTAGCGGGATCTAGTGAGCAGTTCTTC.

The chain uses TRBV27 and TRBJ1-2; D gene uncertain. CDR1 is MNHEY, CDR2 SMNVEV, per germline (reference sequence). CDR3 length: 13 residues. The ends were cut back, 5 bases at V and 5 bases at J, with 12 bases in the middle. The CDR3 nucleotides read TGTGCCAGCAGTCCCGACGGCCTTTATGGCTACACCTTC. Translating gives CASSPDGLYGYTF.

The chain recombines TRBV15 with TRBJ2-5, with TRBD2 matching over 7 bases. Unmatched junction bases numbered 7, after V lost 1 base and J lost 2 bases. The CDR3 contains 16 residues. Germline assignment: CDR1 LNHNV and CDR2 YYDKDF (reference sequence). CDR3: CATSRGSSSGQETQYF. For the CDR3, the DNA is TGTGCCACCAGCAGAGGGTCGTCTAGCGGACAAGAGACCCAGTACTTC.

The rearrangement links TRBV28 to TRBJ1-4; 10 bases agree with TRBD1. The CDR3 sequence is 15 residues long. With V trimmed by 5 bases and J by 8 bases, 8 bases remained unmatched. Germline V gene sequence: CDR1 MDHEN, CDR2 SYDVKM. The CDR3 protein is CASSDGQGGKEKLFF. In DNA form, the CDR3 reads TGTGCCAGCAGTGACGGACAGGGGGGCAAGGAAAAACTGTTTTTT.

The V call is TRBV28, the J call TRBJ1-2; TRBD1 is a possible D gene (5 bases). The CDR3 spans 13 residues. The V gene's germline CDR1 is MDHEN and CDR2 SYDVKM. Trimming took off 6 bases at V and 3 bases at J, with 11 bases between the two ends. The CDR3 loop is CASSSLQDYGYTF. As DNA, the CDR3 is TGTGCCAGCAGCTCTTTACAGGACTATGGCTACACCTTC.

The J gene is TRBJ1-2, the V gene TRBV28, with D unresolved. With 6 bases removed from V and 2 bases from J, the gap between germline ends came to 4 bases. Looked up from germline, CDR1 is MDHEN and CDR2 is SYDVKM. CDR3 length: 11 amino acids. In DNA form, the CDR3 reads TGTGCCAGCAGGGACAACTATGGCTACACCTTC. It encodes CASRDNYGYTF.

The V and J genes are TRBV11-2 and TRBJ1-1; TRBD1 agrees at 7 bases. Germline CDR1 and CDR2: SGHAT and FQNNGV. The junction had 7 bases not matched to a gene; V was cut back by 5 bases and J by 10 bases. The CDR3 consists of 12 residues. CDR3 in amino acids: CASSPRDRGAFF. The DNA of the CDR3 is TGTGCCAGCAGCCCAAGGGACAGAGGAGCTTTCTTT.

The chain is built from TRBV23-1 and TRBJ2-4, with 11 bases aligning to TRBD1. TRBV23-1 is an open reading frame whose function is uncertain. The V gene end was trimmed by 4 bases and the J gene end by 2 bases; junction bases not matched to a gene: 4. This CDR3 has 16 residues. CDR3 DNA: TGCGCCAGCAGTCCAAGGACAGGGGGCTCCAAAAACATTCAGTACTTC. Encoded protein: CASSPRTGGSKNIQYF.